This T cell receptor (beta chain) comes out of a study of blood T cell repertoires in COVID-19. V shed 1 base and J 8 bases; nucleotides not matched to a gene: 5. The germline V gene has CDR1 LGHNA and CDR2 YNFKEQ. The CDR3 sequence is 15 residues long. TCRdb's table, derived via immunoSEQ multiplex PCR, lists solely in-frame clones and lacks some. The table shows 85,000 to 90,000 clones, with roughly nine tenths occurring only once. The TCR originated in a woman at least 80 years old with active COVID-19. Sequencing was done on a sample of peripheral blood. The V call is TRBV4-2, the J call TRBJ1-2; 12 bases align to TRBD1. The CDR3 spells CASSQGGQGAGGYTF. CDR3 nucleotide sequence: TGTGCCAGCAGCCAAGGGGGACAGGGGGCGGGCGGCTACACCTTC.